The present entry profiles one TCR beta chain with its context. As processed by the authors: Amplification of reference gene primers was used by the study to estimate nucleated cell counts. Libraries were prepared by immunoSEQ multiplex PCR; TCRdb keeps only in-frame clonotypes and omits some of them. The D gene and trimming were derived from the DNA, and the V and J assignments and clone size from that table. The sample records around 130,000 clones, over 75% being singletons. CDR1 is SGHRS, CDR2 YFSETQ, per germline. The ends lost 2 bases at V and 7 bases at J; junction bases unmatched: 7. The CDR3 loop spans 14 amino acids. The source of the sample is a study of blood T cell repertoires in COVID-19. Study background: From T cells, B-cell-depleted T cells, or PBMCs came the material, which was cDNA or gDNA.

The genes are TRBV5-1 and TRBJ1-2; 8 bases fit TRBD1. Material for sequencing was peripheral blood. The receptor was derived from a man aged 45-65 years with acute or convalescent COVID-19. The chain's CDR3 is CASSLGQGTAGYTF. The DNA for the CDR3 is TGCGCCAGCAGCTTAGGACAGGGAACGGCTGGCTACACCTTC.